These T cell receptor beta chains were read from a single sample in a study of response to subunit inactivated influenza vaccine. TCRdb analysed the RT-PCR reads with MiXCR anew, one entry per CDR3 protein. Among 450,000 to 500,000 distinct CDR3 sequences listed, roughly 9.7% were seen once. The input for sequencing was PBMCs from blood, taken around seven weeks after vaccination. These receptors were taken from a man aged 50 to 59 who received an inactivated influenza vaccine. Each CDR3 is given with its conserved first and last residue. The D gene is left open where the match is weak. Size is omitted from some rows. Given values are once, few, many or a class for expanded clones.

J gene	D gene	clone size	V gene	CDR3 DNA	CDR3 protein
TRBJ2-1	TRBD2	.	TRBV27	TGTGCCAGCAGAAGGGCGGGGGGCAATGAGCAGTTCTTC	CASRRAGGNEQFF
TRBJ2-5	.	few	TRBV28	TGTGCCAGCAGTTTGGCCAGGGAAGGAGAGACCCAGTACTTC	CASSLAREGETQYF
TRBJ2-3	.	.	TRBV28	TGTGCCAGCAGTGCGATAGATACGCAGTATTTT	CASSAIDTQYF
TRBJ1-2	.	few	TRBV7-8	TGTGCCAGCAGCCCGTTCGACGGAACTAACTATGGCTACACCTTC	CASSPFDGTNYGYTF
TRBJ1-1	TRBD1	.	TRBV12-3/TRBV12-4	TGTGCCAGCAGTTTAGAGGGGGCTAGTACTGAAGCTTTCTTT	CASSLEGASTEAFF
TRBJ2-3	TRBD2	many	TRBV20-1	TGCAGTGCTAAAAAGGCGGGGGACACAGATACGCAGTATTTT	CSAKKAGDTDTQYF
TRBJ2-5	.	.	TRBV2	TGTGCCACCGGACGTCAGCAAGAGACCCAGTACTTC	CATGRQQETQYF
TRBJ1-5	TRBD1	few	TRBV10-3	TGTGCCATCTCGACAGGGCGTAGCAATCAGCCCCAGCATTTT	CAISTGRSNQPQHF
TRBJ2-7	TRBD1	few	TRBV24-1	TGTGCCACCAGTGACCCCGGGACAGGGAACGAGCAGTACTTC	CATSDPGTGNEQYF
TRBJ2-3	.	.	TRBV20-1	TGCAGTGCTAGGTGGGTGGGCACAGATACGCAGTATTTT	CSARWVGTDTQYF
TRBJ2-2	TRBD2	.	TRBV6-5	TGTGCCAGCAGTTCCACGACTAGCGGGGGGGCCACCGCCGGGGAGCTGTTTTTT	CASSSTTSGGATAGELFF
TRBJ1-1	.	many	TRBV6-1	TGTGCCAGCAGTACAAGACTAAACACTGAAGCTTTCTTT	CASSTRLNTEAFF
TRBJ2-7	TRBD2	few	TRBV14	TGTGCCAGCAGCCACTTAGCGGGAGGCTACGAGCAGTACTTC	CASSHLAGGYEQYF
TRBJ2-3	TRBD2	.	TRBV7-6	TGTGCCAGCAGCTTAGGACTTCCCGGGACTACCACAGATACGCAGTATTTT	CASSLGLPGTTTDTQYF
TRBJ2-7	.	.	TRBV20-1	TGCAGTGCTAGAAACAGGGAAAACTACGAGCAGTACTTC	CSARNRENYEQYF
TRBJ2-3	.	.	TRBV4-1	TGCGCCAGCAGCCAAGATCCAAGCCCGAACACAGATACGCAGTATTTT	CASSQDPSPNTDTQYF
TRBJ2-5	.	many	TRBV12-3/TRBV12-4	TGTGCCAGCAGCCTAATGACCTCGGGGGAGACCCAGTACTTC	CASSLMTSGETQYF
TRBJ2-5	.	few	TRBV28	TGTGCCAGCAGCCCTTCCACTGGGACCCAGTACTTC	CASSPSTGTQYF
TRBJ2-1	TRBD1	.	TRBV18	TGTGCCAGCTCAGTACCGGGCGGGACAGGAGTCTACAATGAGCAGTTCTTC	CASSVPGGTGVYNEQFF
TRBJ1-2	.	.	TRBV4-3	TGCGCCAGCAGCCAAGAGTTAGGCAGGGACTATGGCTACACCTTC	CASSQELGRDYGYTF
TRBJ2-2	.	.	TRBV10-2	TGCGCCAGCAGGGGACTTGCCACCGGGGAGCTGTTTTTT	CASRGLATGELFF
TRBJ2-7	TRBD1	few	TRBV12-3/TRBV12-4	TGTGCCAGCAGCACCGGGACAGGGGTGGGCGAGCAGTACTTC	CASSTGTGVGEQYF
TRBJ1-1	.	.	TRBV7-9	TGTGCCAGCAGCTTTGGGGCTGGAGCTTTCTTT	CASSFGAGAFF
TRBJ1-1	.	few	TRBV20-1	TGCAGTGCTAGGCCGACAGTCCGCACTGAAGCTTTCTTT	CSARPTVRTEAFF
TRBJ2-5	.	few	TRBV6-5	TGTGCCAGCAGTTACTCGCTGGGGCGCGGAGAGACCCAGTACTTC	CASSYSLGRGETQYF
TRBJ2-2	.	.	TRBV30	TGTGCCTGGAGTGGGAGAAGAGCCGGGGAGCTGTTTTTT	CAWSGRRAGELFF